This T cell receptor beta chain was captured in a study of spatial heterogeneity in lung cancer. Deletions cut 3 bases from V and 4 bases from J, with 11 bases between. CDR1 and CDR2 (germline): SGHNT, YYREEE (reference sequence). This CDR3 is built from 13 residues. Time point defined: sample taken at primary tumor resection. Frozen PBMC, nontumor lung or tumor provided whole RNA, which was sequenced unsorted. Samples came from roughly 72 TRACERx patients with untreated early-stage lung cancer. TCRdb fed the 5' RACE reads into MiXCR, producing one record per CDR3 protein. The data hold about 82,000 distinct CDR3 sequences, with roughly 12% observed a single time.

The sequence was obtained from a male donor with early-stage non-small cell lung cancer. This material consisted of PBMCs, taken at surgery. The rearrangement links TRBV5-4 to TRBJ2-7, with D maybe TRBD1 (5 bases). The CDR3, as DNA: TGTGCCAGCAGCTCGGACACCGATTACGAGCAGTACTTC. Translated: CASSSDTDYEQYF.